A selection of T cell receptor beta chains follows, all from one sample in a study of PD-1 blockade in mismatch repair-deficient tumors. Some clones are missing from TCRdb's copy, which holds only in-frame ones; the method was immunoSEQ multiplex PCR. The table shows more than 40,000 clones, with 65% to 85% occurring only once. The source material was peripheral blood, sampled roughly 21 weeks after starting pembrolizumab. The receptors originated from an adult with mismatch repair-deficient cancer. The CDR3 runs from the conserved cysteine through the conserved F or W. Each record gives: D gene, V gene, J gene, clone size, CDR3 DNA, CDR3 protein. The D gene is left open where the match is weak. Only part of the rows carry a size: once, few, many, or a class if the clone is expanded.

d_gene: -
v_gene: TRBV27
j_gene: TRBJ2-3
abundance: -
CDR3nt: TGTGCCAGCAGTTTCAGCGTCCTAACAGATACGCAGTATTTT
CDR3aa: CASSFSVLTDTQYF

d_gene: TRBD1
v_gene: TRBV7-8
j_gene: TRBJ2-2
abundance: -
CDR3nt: TGTGCCAGCAGCTTCCCCTGGGACAGGGAAAACACCGGGGAGCTGTTTTTT
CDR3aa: CASSFPWDRENTGELFF

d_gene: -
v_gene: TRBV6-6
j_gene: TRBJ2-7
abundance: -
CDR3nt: TGTGCCAGCAGGACAAGTGCCTACGAGCAGTACTTC
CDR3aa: CASRTSAYEQYF

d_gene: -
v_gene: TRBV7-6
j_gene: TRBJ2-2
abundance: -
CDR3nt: TGTGCCAGCAGCCCGATGGCAGGGTTGAGGGCCGGGGAGCTGTTTTTT
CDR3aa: CASSPMAGLRAGELFF

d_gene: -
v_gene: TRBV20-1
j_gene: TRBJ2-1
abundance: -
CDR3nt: TGCAGTGCCTTACTAGGCGATGAGCAGTTCTTC
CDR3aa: CSALLGDEQFF

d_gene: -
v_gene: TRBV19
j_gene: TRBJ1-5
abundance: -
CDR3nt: TGTGCCAGCGGGGGGGGTTTGAGCAATCAGCCCCAGCATTTT
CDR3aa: CASGGGLSNQPQHF

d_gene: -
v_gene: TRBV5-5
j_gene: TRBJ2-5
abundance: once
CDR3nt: TGTGCCAGCAGCCACGGACACCAAGAGACCCAGTACTTC
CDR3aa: CASSHGHQETQYF

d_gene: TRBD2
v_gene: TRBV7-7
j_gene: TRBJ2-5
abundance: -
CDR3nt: TGTGCTAGCAGCCCCTCGGGACTAGCGGGCCTAGAGACCCAGTACTTC
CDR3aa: CASSPSGLAGLETQYF

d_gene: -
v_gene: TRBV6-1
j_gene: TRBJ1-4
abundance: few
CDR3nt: TGTGCCAGCATGTGGGGGATGGTGGCTAATGAAAAACTGTTTTTT
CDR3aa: CASMWGMVANEKLFF

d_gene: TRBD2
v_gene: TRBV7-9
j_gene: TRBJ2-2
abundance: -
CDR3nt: TGTGCCAGCAGCCCCGAGATCGGGAGGGGGGGCAACACCGGGGAGCTGTTTTTT
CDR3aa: CASSPEIGRGGNTGELFF

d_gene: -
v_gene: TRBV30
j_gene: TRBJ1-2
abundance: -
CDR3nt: TGTGCCTGGAGTGCACCCGCTGGGGGGCTCCGCTATGGCTACACCTTC
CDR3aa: CAWSAPAGGLRYGYTF

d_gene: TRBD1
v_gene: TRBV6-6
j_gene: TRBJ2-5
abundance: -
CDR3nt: TGTGCCAGCAGTTACTCAGGGGGCCCGGAGACCCAGTACTTC
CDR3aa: CASSYSGGPETQYF

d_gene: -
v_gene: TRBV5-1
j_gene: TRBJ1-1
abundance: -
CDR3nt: TGCGCCAGCAGCTTTTGGGGGAACACTGAAGCTTTCTTT
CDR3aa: CASSFWGNTEAFF

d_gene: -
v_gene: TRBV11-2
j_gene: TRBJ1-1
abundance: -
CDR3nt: TGTGCCAGCAGCTTACTAAAGAGCGGGAGAACCAGAGCTTTCTTT
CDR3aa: CASSLLKSGRTRAFF

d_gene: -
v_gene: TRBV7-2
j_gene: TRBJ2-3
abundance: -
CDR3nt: TGTGCCAGCAGCTTTAGGTTCGCAGATACGCAGTATTTT
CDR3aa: CASSFRFADTQYF

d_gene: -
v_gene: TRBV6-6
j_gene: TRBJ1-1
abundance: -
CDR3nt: TGTGCCAGCAAATGGGGGCCACGGACTGAAGCTTTCTTT
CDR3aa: CASKWGPRTEAFF

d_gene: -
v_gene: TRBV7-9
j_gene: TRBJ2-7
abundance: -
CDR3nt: TGTGCCAGCCGTTCGGACACTGCATACGAGCAGTACTTC
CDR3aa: CASRSDTAYEQYF

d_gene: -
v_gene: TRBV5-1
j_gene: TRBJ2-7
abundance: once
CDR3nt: TGCGCCAGCAGCTTGAGTCGCAGAGGATTCTCCTACGAGCAGTACTTC
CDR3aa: CASSLSRRGFSYEQYF

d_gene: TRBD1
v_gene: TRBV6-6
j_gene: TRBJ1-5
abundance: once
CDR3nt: TGTGCCAGCAGCAGGGACAGAGCAAGCAATCAGCCCCAGCATTTT
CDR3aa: CASSRDRASNQPQHF

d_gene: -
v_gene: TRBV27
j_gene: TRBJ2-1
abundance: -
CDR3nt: TGTGCCAGCACGGCCCGCGCCTACAATGAGCAGTTCTTC
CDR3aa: CASTARAYNEQFF

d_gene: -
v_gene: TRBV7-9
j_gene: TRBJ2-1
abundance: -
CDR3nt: TGTGCTCCGGGAGATGAGCAGTTCTTC
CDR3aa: CAPGDEQFF

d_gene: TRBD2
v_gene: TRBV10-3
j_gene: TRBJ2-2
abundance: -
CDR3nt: TGTGCCATCAGGCTAGCGGGGTCCGGGGAGCTGTTTTTT
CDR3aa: CAIRLAGSGELFF

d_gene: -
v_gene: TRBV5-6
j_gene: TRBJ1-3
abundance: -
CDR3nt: TGTGCCAGCAGCCCACCGGGACCCCGGTCCGGAAACACCATATATTTT
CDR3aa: CASSPPGPRSGNTIYF

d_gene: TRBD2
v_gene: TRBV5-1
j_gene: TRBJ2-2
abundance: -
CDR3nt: TGCGCCAGCAGCCCGCGAGCTGGGCGGGAGACCACCGGGGAGCTGTTTTTT
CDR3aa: CASSPRAGRETTGELFF

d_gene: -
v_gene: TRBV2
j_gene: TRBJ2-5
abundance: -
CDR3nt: TGTGCCAGCAGTTTGGGGGGCTGGGAGACCCAGTACTTC
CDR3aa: CASSLGGWETQYF

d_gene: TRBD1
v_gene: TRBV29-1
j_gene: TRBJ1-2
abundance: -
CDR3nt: TGCAGCGTGGCCGATGGGACAGGGGGCGAGGGCTACACCTTC
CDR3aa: CSVADGTGGEGYTF

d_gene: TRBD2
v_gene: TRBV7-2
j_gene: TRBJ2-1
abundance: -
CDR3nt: TGTGCCAGCAGTATAGCGGGCAGATACAATGAGCAGTTCTTC
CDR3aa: CASSIAGRYNEQFF

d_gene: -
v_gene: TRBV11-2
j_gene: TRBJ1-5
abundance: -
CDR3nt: TGTGCCAGCAGCCCTGGACAATCTAATCAGCCCCAGCATTTT
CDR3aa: CASSPGQSNQPQHF

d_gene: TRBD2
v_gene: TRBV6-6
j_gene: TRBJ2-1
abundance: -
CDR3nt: TGTGCCAGCAGTTTACTAGCGGGAGTATCTAATGAGCAGTTCTTC
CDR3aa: CASSLLAGVSNEQFF

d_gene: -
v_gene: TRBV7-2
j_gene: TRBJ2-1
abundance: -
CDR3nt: TGTGCCAGCAGCTTTCGCCCTAGACAGAACTCGGGTGAGCAGTTCTTC
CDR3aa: CASSFRPRQNSGEQFF

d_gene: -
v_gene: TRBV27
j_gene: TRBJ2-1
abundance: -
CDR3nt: TGTGCCAGCAGTCCAGGGAATTCGGCTGAGCAGTTCTTC
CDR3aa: CASSPGNSAEQFF

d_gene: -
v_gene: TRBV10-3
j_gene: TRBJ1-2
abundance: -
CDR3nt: TGTGCCATCAGTGAGTCTGAGAAGGCGGGCGGCTACACCTTC
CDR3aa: CAISESEKAGGYTF

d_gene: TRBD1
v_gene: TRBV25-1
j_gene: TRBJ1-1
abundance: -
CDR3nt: TGTGCCAGCAGTGAGACAGGGGACTTCGGCACTGAAGCTTTCTTT
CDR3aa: CASSETGDFGTEAFF

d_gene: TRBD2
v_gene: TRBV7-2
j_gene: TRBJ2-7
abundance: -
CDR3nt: TGTGCCAGCAGCTCGAGAACTAGCGGGTCCGGATACGAGCAGTACTTC
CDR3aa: CASSSRTSGSGYEQYF

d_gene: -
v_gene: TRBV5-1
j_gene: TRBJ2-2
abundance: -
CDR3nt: TGCGCCAGCAGCACCCTCGAAACCGGGGAGCTGTTTTTT
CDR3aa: CASSTLETGELFF

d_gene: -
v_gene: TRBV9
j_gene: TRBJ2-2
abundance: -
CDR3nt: TGTGCCAGCAGCGCCCAGCCTAAGACTCGGAACACCGGGGAGCTGTTTTTT
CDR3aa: CASSAQPKTRNTGELFF

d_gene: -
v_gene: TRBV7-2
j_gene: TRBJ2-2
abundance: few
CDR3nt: TGTGCCAGCAGCGAACAGGGATATGGCGGGGAGCTGTTTTTT
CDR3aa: CASSEQGYGGELFF

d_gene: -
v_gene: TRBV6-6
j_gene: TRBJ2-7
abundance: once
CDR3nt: TGTGCCAGCAGTTATGGCAGGGGGGCTTACGAGCAGTACTTC
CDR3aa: CASSYGRGAYEQYF

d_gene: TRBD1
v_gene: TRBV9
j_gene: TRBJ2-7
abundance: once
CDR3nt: TGTGCCAGCAGCACCCAGACAGGGAGCGAGCAGTACTTC
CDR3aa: CASSTQTGSEQYF

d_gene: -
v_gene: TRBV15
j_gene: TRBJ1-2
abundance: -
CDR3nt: TGTGCCACCAGCGCTCGGGGAACGGATGGCTACACCTTC
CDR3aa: CATSARGTDGYTF

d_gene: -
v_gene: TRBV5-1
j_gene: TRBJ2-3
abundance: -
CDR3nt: TGCGCCAGCAGCTTGGTTCGGGGGACTAGCACAGATACGCAGTATTTT
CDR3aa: CASSLVRGTSTDTQYF

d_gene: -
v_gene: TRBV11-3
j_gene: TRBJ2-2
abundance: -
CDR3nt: TGTGCCAGCAGCTTCCCTGAACGCGTTACGAACACCGGGGAGCTGTTTTTT
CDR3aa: CASSFPERVTNTGELFF

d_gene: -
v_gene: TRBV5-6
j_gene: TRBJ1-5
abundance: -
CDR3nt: TGTGCCAGCAGCACCTCTCGGCAGCCCCAGCATTTT
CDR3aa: CASSTSRQPQHF

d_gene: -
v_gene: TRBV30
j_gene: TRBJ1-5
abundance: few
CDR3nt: TGTGCCTGGACAGGGGCGGGCAATCAGCCCCAGCATTTT
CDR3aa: CAWTGAGNQPQHF

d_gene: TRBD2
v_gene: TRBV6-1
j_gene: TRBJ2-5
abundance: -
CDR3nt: TGTGCCAGCAGTGAAATGGCGGGAGCCCAAGAGACCCAGTACTTC
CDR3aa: CASSEMAGAQETQYF

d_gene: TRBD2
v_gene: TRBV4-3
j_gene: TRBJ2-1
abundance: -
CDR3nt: TGCGCCAGCAGCCAAGGACTAGCCCGTGTAGTTAATGAGCAGTTCTTC
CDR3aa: CASSQGLARVVNEQFF

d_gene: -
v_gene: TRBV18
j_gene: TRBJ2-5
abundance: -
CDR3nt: TGTGCCAGCTCACCATCGGTTAACTCCCAAGAGACCCAGTACTTC
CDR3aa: CASSPSVNSQETQYF

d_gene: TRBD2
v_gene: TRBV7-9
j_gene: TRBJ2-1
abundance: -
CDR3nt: TGTGCCAGCAGCTCTGGACTAGCGGTCTGGGATGAGCAGTTCTTC
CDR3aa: CASSSGLAVWDEQFF

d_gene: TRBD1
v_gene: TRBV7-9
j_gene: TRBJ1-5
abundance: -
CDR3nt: TGTGCCAGCAGCGAGACAGGGCACAATCAGCCCCAGCATTTT
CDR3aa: CASSETGHNQPQHF